This is a list of T cell receptor beta chains from one sample in a study of T cell changes during pregnancy in multiple sclerosis. TCRdb keeps only in-frame clones here, not all; method: immunoSEQ multiplex PCR. Of fewer than 65,000 clones in the sample, approximately 91% were seen once. The sample was CD8+ T cells from peripheral blood mononuclear cells, taken after pregnancy. These receptors originate from a female donor with multiple sclerosis, enrolled in a pregnancy study. Both conserved end residues are part of each CDR3. Each record gives: CDR3 DNA, CDR3 protein, clone size, V gene, D gene, J gene. A D gene is named only where the DNA matches it firmly. Not all rows give a size; the values are once, few, many and, for expanded clones, a class.

CDR3nt: TGCGCCAGCAGTGAGCGGGGGGGTTACAATGAGCAGTTCTTC
CDR3aa: CASSERGGYNEQFF
abundance: .
v_gene: TRBV10-2
d_gene: TRBD2
j_gene: TRBJ2-1

CDR3nt: TGTGCCAGCAGCTTAGACCAGGGTGAAGCAACTAATGAAAAACTGTTTTTT
CDR3aa: CASSLDQGEATNEKLFF
abundance: .
v_gene: TRBV7-6
d_gene: .
j_gene: TRBJ1-4

CDR3nt: TGCGCCAGCAGCTTGTCTAGAACAGATACGCAGTATTTT
CDR3aa: CASSLSRTDTQYF
abundance: .
v_gene: TRBV5-1
d_gene: .
j_gene: TRBJ2-3

CDR3nt: TGTGCCAGCAGCGACACTTGGGAGGGCGCTGAAGCTTTCTTT
CDR3aa: CASSDTWEGAEAFF
abundance: few
v_gene: TRBV6-1
d_gene: .
j_gene: TRBJ1-1

CDR3nt: TGCGCCAGCAGCCAAGATCTTTCCGGGGAGCTGTTTTTT
CDR3aa: CASSQDLSGELFF
abundance: .
v_gene: TRBV4-1
d_gene: .
j_gene: TRBJ2-2

CDR3nt: TGCAGCGTTGGGGGACAGACCTCTGGGGCCAACGTCCTGACTTTC
CDR3aa: CSVGGQTSGANVLTF
abundance: .
v_gene: TRBV29-1
d_gene: TRBD1
j_gene: TRBJ2-6

CDR3nt: TGTGCCAGCAGCTTAAGTCTCAAGAGGGAGAACACCGGGGAGCTGTTTTTT
CDR3aa: CASSLSLKRENTGELFF
abundance: .
v_gene: TRBV7-3
d_gene: .
j_gene: TRBJ2-2

CDR3nt: TGTGCCAGCAGTGACCCTTCTACGGATACTACGAATGAGCAGTTCTTC
CDR3aa: CASSDPSTDTTNEQFF
abundance: large
v_gene: TRBV2
d_gene: .
j_gene: TRBJ2-1

CDR3nt: TGCAGCGTTATGACAGGTAACACTGAAGCTTTCTTT
CDR3aa: CSVMTGNTEAFF
abundance: .
v_gene: TRBV29-1
d_gene: .
j_gene: TRBJ1-1

CDR3nt: TGTGCCAGTAGTCCAGGGTTGTACAATCAGCCCCAGCATTTT
CDR3aa: CASSPGLYNQPQHF
abundance: large
v_gene: TRBV19
d_gene: .
j_gene: TRBJ1-5

CDR3nt: TGCGCCAGCAGCCAAGCCCCAGGGGCCTATGGCTACACCTTC
CDR3aa: CASSQAPGAYGYTF
abundance: .
v_gene: TRBV4-1
d_gene: .
j_gene: TRBJ1-2

CDR3nt: TGTGCCAGCAGCGTTCCCCTCCGACTAGCGGGGGACTCGGGGGAGTCCGCAGGAGATACGCAGTATTTT
CDR3aa: CASSVPLRLAGDSGESAGDTQYF
abundance: .
v_gene: TRBV9
d_gene: TRBD2
j_gene: TRBJ2-3

CDR3nt: TGTGCCAGCAGTTACTCGACAGGGAGTGGATGGGTAAAACTGTTTTTT
CDR3aa: CASSYSTGSGWVKLFF
abundance: .
v_gene: TRBV6-6
d_gene: TRBD1
j_gene: TRBJ1-4

CDR3nt: TGCGCCAGCAGCCAAGACCTACGAGGAAATCAGCCCCAGCATTTT
CDR3aa: CASSQDLRGNQPQHF
abundance: once
v_gene: TRBV4-1
d_gene: .
j_gene: TRBJ1-5

CDR3nt: TGCGCCAGCAGCCAAGATTCGCAGATACATAGCAATCAGCCCCAGCATTTT
CDR3aa: CASSQDSQIHSNQPQHF
abundance: .
v_gene: TRBV4-1
d_gene: .
j_gene: TRBJ1-5

CDR3nt: TGTGCCAGCAGTTTATCTGTCGTCGGGGGGGGTACAGATACGCAGTATTTT
CDR3aa: CASSLSVVGGGTDTQYF
abundance: .
v_gene: TRBV27
d_gene: TRBD2
j_gene: TRBJ2-3

CDR3nt: TGTGCCAGCAGCCCAAGCGGTCTAGCGGGGTACGAGCAGTACTTC
CDR3aa: CASSPSGLAGYEQYF
abundance: .
v_gene: TRBV11-2
d_gene: TRBD2
j_gene: TRBJ2-7

CDR3nt: TGCAGCGTTGAAGAGGAGACAGGGGGTAGACTAAGAGAGCAGTACTTC
CDR3aa: CSVEEETGGRLREQYF
abundance: .
v_gene: TRBV29-1
d_gene: TRBD1
j_gene: TRBJ2-7

CDR3nt: TGTGCCAGCAGCTCTGACAGCAATGAGCAGTTCTTC
CDR3aa: CASSSDSNEQFF
abundance: once
v_gene: TRBV7-9
d_gene: .
j_gene: TRBJ2-1

CDR3nt: TGTGCCACCAGCAGAGCGTCAGGGGCGGGCGGGGAGCTGTTTTTT
CDR3aa: CATSRASGAGGELFF
abundance: .
v_gene: TRBV15
d_gene: .
j_gene: TRBJ2-2

CDR3nt: TGTGCCAGCAGCTATTACCAGGGGAAAACAAGCGATGAGCAGTTCTTC
CDR3aa: CASSYYQGKTSDEQFF
abundance: .
v_gene: TRBV5-8
d_gene: .
j_gene: TRBJ2-1

CDR3nt: TGTGCCAGCAGCGACCCCGCGGGACAGGACTCCTACGAGCAGTACTTC
CDR3aa: CASSDPAGQDSYEQYF
abundance: .
v_gene: TRBV7-2
d_gene: TRBD1
j_gene: TRBJ2-7